These T cell receptor beta chains were read from a single sample in a study of immune evolution from preneoplasia to lung adenocarcinoma. Profiling relied on immunoSEQ multiplex PCR, and the TCRdb table lists in-frame clones only, not all of them. The profile shows 15,000 or so clones, more than 65% of them singletons. Source material: FFPE minimally invasive lung adenocarcinoma tissue. The receptor set was obtained from a person aged 60 to 85 with lung adenocarcinoma. Each CDR3 is given with its conserved first and last residue. D genes are given only for firm matches. Rows may omit the clone size; those that give it use once, few, many or a size class.

.	TRBV30	TRBD1	TRBJ1-3	CAWSITGALGNTIYF	TGTGCCTGGAGCATAACAGGGGCTTTAGGAAACACCATATATTTT
.	TRBV29-1	.	TRBJ1-1	CSVGGGVNTEAFF	TGCAGCGTTGGAGGGGGTGTGAACACTGAAGCTTTCTTT
.	TRBV7-2	.	TRBJ1-2	CASSQGSAGVDYGYTF	TGTGCCAGCAGCCAAGGGTCGGCAGGAGTAGACTATGGCTACACCTTC
.	TRBV4-1	.	TRBJ1-1	CASSLWTPRLNTEAFF	TGCGCCAGCAGCCTATGGACACCGCGGTTGAACACTGAAGCTTTCTTT
once	TRBV19	TRBD2	TRBJ2-3	CASSSFGRLGDTQYF	TGTGCCAGTAGTAGTTTCGGGAGGTTGGGTGATACGCAGTATTTT
.	TRBV11-3	TRBD1	TRBJ2-7	CASSLTVTGGEQYF	TGTGCCAGCAGCTTAACCGTCACAGGGGGCGAGCAGTACTTC
.	TRBV6-1	.	TRBJ1-3	CASSETRGISSGNTIYF	TGTGCCAGCAGTGAAACCAGGGGAATAAGCTCTGGAAACACCATATATTTT
.	TRBV7-3	TRBD1	TRBJ1-2	CASSPGQGEGYTF	TGTGCCAGCAGTCCAGGACAGGGGGAAGGCTACACCTTC
.	TRBV27	TRBD1	TRBJ2-2	CASSFPPGQGNTGELFF	TGTGCCAGCAGTTTCCCTCCGGGACAGGGCAACACCGGGGAGCTGTTTTTT
.	TRBV7-9	.	TRBJ2-5	CASSLGLGPQETQYF	TGTGCCAGCAGCTTGGGATTGGGGCCCCAAGAGACCCAGTACTTC
.	TRBV6-5	TRBD2	TRBJ2-5	CASSSRAGGLQETQYF	TGTGCCAGCAGTTCCCGAGCGGGGGGCCTCCAAGAGACCCAGTACTTC
.	TRBV5-1	.	TRBJ2-1	CASSLGSTSYNEQFF	TGCGCCAGCAGCTTAGGTTCCACCTCCTACAATGAGCAGTTCTTC
.	TRBV29-1	.	TRBJ1-2	CSVERGQGQDGYTF	TGCAGCGTTGAAAGGGGCCAGGGGCAGGATGGCTACACCTTC
.	TRBV30	.	TRBJ1-6	CAWSAPNSRTSPLHF	TGTGCCTGGAGTGCCCCCAACTCCCGGACCTCACCCCTCCACTTT
once	TRBV28	.	TRBJ2-1	CASSSRGNEQFF	TGTGCCAGCAGTTCACGGGGGAATGAGCAGTTCTTC
.	TRBV28	.	TRBJ1-2	CASSFLLIQENYGYTF	TGTGCCAGCAGTTTTCTGCTTATCCAGGAAAACTATGGCTACACCTTC
.	TRBV19	TRBD1	TRBJ1-5	CASSIGTGGQPQHF	TGTGCCAGTAGTATCGGGACAGGGGGCCAGCCCCAGCATTTT